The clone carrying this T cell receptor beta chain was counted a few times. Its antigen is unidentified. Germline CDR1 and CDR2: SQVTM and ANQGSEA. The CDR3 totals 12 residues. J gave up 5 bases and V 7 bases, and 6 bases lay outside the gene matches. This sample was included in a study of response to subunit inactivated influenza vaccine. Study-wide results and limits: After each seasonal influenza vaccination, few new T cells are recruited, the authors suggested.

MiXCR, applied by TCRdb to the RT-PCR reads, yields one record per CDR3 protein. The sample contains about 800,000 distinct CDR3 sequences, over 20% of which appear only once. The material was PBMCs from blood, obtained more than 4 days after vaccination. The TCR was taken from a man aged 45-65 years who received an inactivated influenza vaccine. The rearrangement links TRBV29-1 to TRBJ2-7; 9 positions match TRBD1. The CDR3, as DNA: TGCAGCGCACTTAGGGACAGGGACGAGCAGTACTTC. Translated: CSALRDRDEQYF.